Following are 15 T cell receptor beta chains from one sample sequenced in a study of shared clonotypes between healthy human individuals. Assay used: immunoSEQ multiplex PCR; TCRdb lists only in-frame clones, some missing. The sample has 1.5 million to 2.5 million clones; about 95% are singletons. CD45RO-negative, CCR7-positively selected cells formed the naive CD8 fraction, excluding terminally differentiated effector memory CD45RA+ cells. The specimen was naive CD8+ T cells sorted from blood. The receptors here all came from a man in his late teens or twenties in good health.

This CDR3 is CASSLGQGSGGNTIYF. The CDR3 DNA reads TGTGCCAGCAGCTTAGGCCAGGGCTCGGGAGGGAACACCATATATTTT. V is TRBV13 and J is TRBJ1-3; maybe TRBD1 (5 bases). V lost 0 bases and J 7 bases, leaving 16 bases between the germline ends. The CDR3 has 16 amino acids. Germline CDR1 is PRHDT and CDR2 is FYEKMQ (reference sequence).

The V and J genes are TRBV5-5 and TRBJ2-7; D not resolved. This CDR3 is 13 amino acids long. Germline CDR1 reads SGHKS; CDR2 reads YYEKEE (reference sequence). V was shortened by 5 bases and J by 1 base, with 10 bases between the two germline ends. In DNA, the CDR3 is TGTGCCAGCAGTTATTCACCTTCCTACGAGCAGTACTTC. Translating gives CASSYSPSYEQYF.

The V call is TRBV6-4, the J call TRBJ2-2; D not resolved. Germline V gives CDR1 MRHNA, CDR2 SNTAGT. V lost 0 bases, J lost 1 base, and 15 bases lay in between. This CDR3 is built from 18 residues. The DNA for the CDR3 is TGTGCCAGCAGTGACTCGGCCCATAAGGGCCTGAACACCGGGGAGCTGTTTTTT. This gives the protein CASSDSAHKGLNTGELFF.

V gene TRBV2 combines with J gene TRBJ1-1; D not resolved. V lost 5 bases and J lost 6, with 7 bases in between. The CDR3 covers 11 residues. Germline values: CDR1 SNHLY, CDR2 FYNNEI. For the CDR3, the DNA is TGTGCCAGCAGTATGTACTCTGAAGCTTTCTTT. It codes for CASSMYSEAFF.

The chain uses TRBV28 and TRBJ1-2, with D unresolved. Germline values: CDR1 MDHEN, CDR2 SYDVKM. CDR3 length equals 16 residues. V lost 6 bases and J lost 3, with 20 bases in between. CDR3 residues: CASSPVAPPSDYGYTF. CDR3 nucleotides: TGTGCCAGCAGCCCAGTGGCGCCTCCCTCAGACTATGGCTACACCTTC.

This chain joins TRBV30 and TRBJ2-3, with 11 bases identical to TRBD2. Germline V gives CDR1 GTSNPN, CDR2 SVGIG (reference sequence). CDR3 length equals 17 residues. V was clipped by 0 bases and J by 4 bases; unmatched bases: 9. CDR3 coding DNA: TGTGCCTGGAGTGTACAAGATAGCGGGGGGGCCGCAGATACGCAGTATTTT. Protein: CAWSVQDSGGAADTQYF.

The CDR3 DNA reads as TGCGCCAGCAGCCTAGAGACTTATGGGCCCAGCTACGAGCAGTACTTC. It specifies CASSLETYGPSYEQYF. The chain recombines TRBV4-3 with TRBJ2-5; D uncertain. The J call is doubtful: the DNA matches TRBJ2-7 better. This CDR3 spans 16 amino acids. Germline CDR1 is LGHNA and CDR2 is YSLEER.

On this clone: The same CDR3 arises from other DNA sequences in this sample as well. Here the CDR3 DNA reads TGTGCCAGCAGCTTGGGGCCCGATGAGCAGTTCTTC. Its protein product is CASSLGPDEQFF. This chain uses TRBV5-4 with TRBJ2-1; D gene ambiguous. The V gene's germline CDR1 is SGHNT and CDR2 YYREEE (reference sequence). This CDR3 is 12 amino acids long. The V and J ends lost 0 bases and 8 bases respectively, with 6 bases between them.

The genes are TRBV27 and TRBJ2-7; TRBD2 matches at 9 bases. Trimming cost V 5 bases and J 2 bases; bases outside gene matches: 10. In germline, CDR1 is MNHEY, CDR2 SMNVEV (reference sequence). There are 16 residues in the CDR3. CDR3 sequence (DNA): TGTGCCAGCAGTCCCCTAGCGGGGCCTCCCCCCTACGAGCAGTACTTC. Translated: CASSPLAGPPPYEQYF.

The V and J genes are TRBV25-1 and TRBJ1-1, with a possible D match to TRBD1 (5 bases). Germline V gene lookup returns CDR1 MGHDK and CDR2 SYGVNS. V dropped 1 base and J dropped 1 base, with 10 bases sitting between them. The CDR3 covers 15 residues. The CDR3 reads CASSEWGVTNTEAFF. The CDR3 coding sequence is TGTGCCAGCAGTGAATGGGGGGTGACGAACACTGAAGCTTTCTTT.

The V and J genes are TRBV13 and TRBJ2-1; tentative D call: TRBD1 (6 bases). The germline V gene has CDR1 PRHDT and CDR2 FYEKMQ (reference sequence). The V end was cut by 3 bases, the J end by 0 bases, with 18 bases between. This CDR3 is built from 18 residues. The CDR3 DNA reads TGTGCCAGCAGCTTCCGATTGGGGGCTTTCAGCTCCTACAATGAGCAGTTCTTC. This gives the protein CASSFRLGAFSSYNEQFF.

V usage is TRBV7-9 and J usage is TRBJ1-4, with a possible D match to TRBD1 (5 bases). Trimming stripped 5 bases from V and 4 bases from J, with 8 bases between. The CDR3 length is 13 residues. CDR1 and CDR2 from the germline V gene are SEHNR and FQNEAQ (reference sequence). The CDR3 sequence is CASSPDSNEKLFF. CDR3 DNA: TGTGCCAGCAGCCCAGACAGTAATGAAAAACTGTTTTTT.

The V and J genes are TRBV15 and TRBJ1-2; D is uncertain. The germline V and J ends were trimmed by 4 bases and 6 bases, with 12 bases remaining between them. The CDR3 is made up of 13 amino acids. Per germline, CDR1 LNHNV and CDR2 YYDKDF (reference sequence). CDR3 region: CATSTPAADGYTF. The CDR3 bases are TGTGCCACCAGCACCCCCGCCGCGGATGGCTACACCTTC.

This chain connects TRBV14 to TRBJ2-1; the D is unclear. In germline, CDR1 is SGHDN, CDR2 FVKESK. Trimming took 0 bases from V and 0 from J, leaving 12 bases between them. The CDR3 loop spans 17 amino acids. In DNA form, the CDR3 reads TGTGCCAGCAGCCAAGATCTGGGTCCAGGCTCCTACAATGAGCAGTTCTTC. Its protein is CASSQDLGPGSYNEQFF.

The V call is TRBV7-2, the J call TRBJ1-1; 7 bases align to TRBD1. There are 16 residues in the CDR3. Germline CDR1 reads SGHTA; CDR2 reads FQGNSA. V trimming: 5 bases; J trimming: 4 bases; junction bases outside the gene matches: 13. This CDR3 is CASSARAGGIPTEAFF. The CDR3 DNA sequence: TGTGCCAGCAGCGCGAGGGCAGGGGGGATCCCCACTGAAGCTTTCTTT.